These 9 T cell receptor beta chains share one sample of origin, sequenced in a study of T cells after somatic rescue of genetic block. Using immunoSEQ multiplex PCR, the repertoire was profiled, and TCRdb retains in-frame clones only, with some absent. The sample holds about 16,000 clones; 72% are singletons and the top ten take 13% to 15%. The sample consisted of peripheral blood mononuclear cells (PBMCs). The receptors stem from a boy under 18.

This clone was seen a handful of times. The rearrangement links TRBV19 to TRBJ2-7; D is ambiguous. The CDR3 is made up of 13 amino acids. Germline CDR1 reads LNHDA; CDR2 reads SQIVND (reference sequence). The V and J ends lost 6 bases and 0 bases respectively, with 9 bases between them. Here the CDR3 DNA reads TGTGCCAGTAGAAGGGCGCCCTCCTACGAGCAGTACTTC. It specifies CASRRAPSYEQYF.

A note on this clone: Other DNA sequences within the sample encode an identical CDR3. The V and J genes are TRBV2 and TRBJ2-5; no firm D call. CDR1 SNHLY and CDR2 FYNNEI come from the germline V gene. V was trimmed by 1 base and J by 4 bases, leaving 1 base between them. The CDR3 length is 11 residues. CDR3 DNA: TGTGCCAGCAGTGAAGGAGAGACCCAGTACTTC. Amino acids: CASSEGETQYF.

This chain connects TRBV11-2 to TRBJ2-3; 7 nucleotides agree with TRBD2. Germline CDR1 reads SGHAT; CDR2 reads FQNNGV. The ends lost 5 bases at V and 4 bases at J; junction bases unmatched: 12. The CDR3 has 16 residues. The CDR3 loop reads CASSRFSSGRADTQYF. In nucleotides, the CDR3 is TGTGCCAGCAGCCGTTTTTCTAGCGGCCGGGCAGATACGCAGTATTTT.

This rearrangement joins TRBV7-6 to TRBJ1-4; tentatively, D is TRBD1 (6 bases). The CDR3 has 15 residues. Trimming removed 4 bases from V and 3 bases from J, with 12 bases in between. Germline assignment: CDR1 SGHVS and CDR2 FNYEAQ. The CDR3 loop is CASSYRTVANEKLFF. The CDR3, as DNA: TGTGCCAGCAGCTACCGGACAGTCGCTAATGAAAAACTGTTTTTT.

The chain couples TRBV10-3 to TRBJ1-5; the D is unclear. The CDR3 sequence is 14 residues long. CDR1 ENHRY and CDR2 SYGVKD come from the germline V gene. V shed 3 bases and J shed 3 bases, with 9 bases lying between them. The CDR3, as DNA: TGTGCCATCAGTGACGGACTCTTCAATCAGCCCCAGCATTTT. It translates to CAISDGLFNQPQHF.

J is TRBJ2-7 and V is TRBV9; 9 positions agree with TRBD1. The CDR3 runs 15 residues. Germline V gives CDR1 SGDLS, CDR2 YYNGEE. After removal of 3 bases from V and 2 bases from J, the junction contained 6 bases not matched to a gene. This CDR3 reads CASSAERQGAYEQYF. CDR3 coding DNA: TGTGCCAGCAGCGCCGAGAGACAGGGGGCCTACGAGCAGTACTTC.

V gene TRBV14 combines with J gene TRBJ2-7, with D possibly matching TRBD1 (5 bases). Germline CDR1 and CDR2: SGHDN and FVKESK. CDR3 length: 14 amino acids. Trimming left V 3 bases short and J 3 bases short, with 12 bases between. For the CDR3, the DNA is TGTGCCAGCAGCCAGATACGACAGCGCTACGAGCAGTACTTC. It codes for CASSQIRQRYEQYF.

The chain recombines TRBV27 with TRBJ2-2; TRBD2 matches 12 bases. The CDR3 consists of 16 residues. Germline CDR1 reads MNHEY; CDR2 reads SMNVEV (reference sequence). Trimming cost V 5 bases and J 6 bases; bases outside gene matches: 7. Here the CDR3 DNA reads TGTGCCAGCAGTCTCAGACTAGCGGGAGACCCCGGGGAGCTGTTTTTT. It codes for CASSLRLAGDPGELFF.

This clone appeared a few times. The CDR3 is CASSTSTGGNTEAFF. CDR3 nucleotides: TGTGCCAGCAGTACCTCAACGGGAGGGAACACTGAAGCTTTCTTT. The rearrangement joins TRBV6-1 to TRBJ1-1; D gene ambiguous. Per the germline V gene, CDR1 is MNHNS and CDR2 is SASEGT. CDR3 length: 15 residues. V lost 5 bases, J lost 1 base, and 14 bases lay in between.